This TCR beta chain was sequenced during a study of B cell selection in AIRE deficiency (dated by TCRdb to about 2019). A note on the overall study: A comparison of TCRbeta repertoires of sorted blood CD4+ conventional T cells and regulatory T cells was made between AIRE-deficient patients and healthy controls. The TCR-sequenced cohort comprised roughly five AIRE-deficient APECED patients and roughly five healthy control donors. What the study reported, not specific to this receptor: Only TCRbeta chains were sequenced; roughly 37% of shared healthy-donor Treg sequences also occurred in healthy Tconv, possibly because of differing TCRalpha chains. Shared Treg sequences had shorter CDR3s, reflecting a bias toward rearrangements with few non-templated nucleotide insertions. TCRBV gene usage, CDR3 length and TCR diversity in Tconv and Treg cells from AIRE-deficient patients were found to be similar to those in cells from healthy donors. Roughly a third of the Treg TCRbeta sequences shared among healthy donors were found in patient Tconv cells, which suggests that Treg-biased clones were diverted into the Tconv compartment. Among approximately 4,000 shared Treg TCRbeta sequences, approximately 32% were shared exclusively by healthy donors and under 10% exclusively by patients, which suggests that Treg selection is less efficient in the absence of AIRE.

CD4+CD25hiCD127low/negative cells were sorted as the regulatory T cell population. AIRE-deficient patients had APECED syndrome. Sorting of Tconv and Treg cells intended for TCRbeta sequencing was performed on a FACSAria flow cytometer. The sorted cells were collected in 5-ml round-bottom polystyrene tubes, and the dry cell pellets were frozen at -80 degrees C prior to sequencing. Notes on this clone: Its antigen specificity is not known. There are no base qualities to consult, and no much larger clone falls within one base.

V is reduced by 3 bases and J by 5 bases, leaving a spacing of 14 bases between them. Inclusive of the bounding cysteine and phenylalanine, the CDR3 is 14 residues long. Only the CDR3 part of the read is kept: 42 bases, read in frame from the first base. According to the germline V gene, CDR1 reads MDHEN and CDR2 reads SYDVKM. The immunoSEQ platform was used to sequence the TCRbeta chain. The original pipeline was this. Pooled Treg repertoires yielded about 5.65x10^4 distinct TCRbeta sequences from patients and just over 95,000 from healthy donors. Treg TCRbeta sequences found in two or more individuals were defined as public, and these public Treg TCRbeta sequences were then searched for in Tconv repertoires. Differences between groups were assessed using Mann-Whitney U tests with Bonferroni-Dunn correction in GraphPad Prism 7.03. The clones in this table, taken by TCRdb from immuneACCESS, are in-frame only. Not every clone is retained; where verified, under half of the shortfall comes from an unresolved V gene, and the cause of the rest is unknown. That table furnishes V, J and clone size, whereas the DNA furnished D and trimming. This sample is represented by some 14,000 clones; 85% to 95% of them were singletons. The ten top clones hold more than 0.85% of the sample.

Sequencing was done on a sample of Tregs sorted from PBMCs. The origin of this receptor is a human donor with AIRE deficiency. The V and J genes are TRBV28 and TRBJ2-7; perhaps TRBD2 is the D gene, with 5 bases matching. The CDR3 in this case is CASSFFREGNEQYF. The DNA sequence is TGTGCCAGCAGTTTTTTTCGGGAAGGTAACGAGCAGTACTTC.